This entry lists 23 T cell receptor beta chains sequenced from one sample in a study of vaccination effects on CD4 cells after COVID-19. Their specific antigens are unknown. After expansion with viral peptide pools in the ViraFEST assay, antigen-specific CD4+ T cells were sequenced. Around day 10 of culture, CD4+ T cells were separated out. The vaccine recipients had no prior SARS-CoV-2 infection, with negative nucleocapsid antibodies. TCRdb's copy holds only in-frame clones and misses some; the assay was immunoSEQ multiplex PCR. The data contain about 41,000 clones, roughly 70% of them singletons. The starting material was CD4+ T cells from PBMCs cultured with HCoV-OC43 spike peptides, obtained before COVID-19 vaccination. Specified subset: HCoV-OC43 spike overlapping peptide pool stimulation. The receptors here all came from a human donor who received a COVID-19 vaccine.

The rearrangement links TRBV5-5 to TRBJ1-1; D gene unclear. Germline CDR1 is SGHKS and CDR2 is YYEKEE (reference sequence). Trimming removed 4 bases from V and 2 bases from J, with 12 bases in between. The CDR3 has 14 amino acids. CDR3 protein: CASSPGRPNTEAFF. The CDR3 DNA follows: TGTGCCAGCAGCCCCGGACGGCCAAACACTGAAGCTTTCTTT. Filled out from reference TRBV5-5 and TRBJ1-1, the complete variable domain reads DAGVTQSPTHLIKTRGQQVTLRCSPISGHKSVSWYQQVLGQGPQFIFQYYEKEERGRGNFPDRFSARQFPNYSSELNVNALLLGDSALYLCASSPGRPNTEAFFGQGTRLTVV.

The chain is built from TRBV6-5 and TRBJ1-3; 11 positions agree with TRBD1. V shed 6 bases and J 2 bases; nucleotides not matched to a gene: 3. There are 15 residues in the CDR3. CDR1 and CDR2 (germline): MNHEY, SVGAGI. CDR3 protein: CASRADRGPGNTIYF. The CDR3 region has the DNA TGTGCCAGCAGAGCGGACAGGGGGCCTGGAAACACCATATATTTT.

This clone was recorded a few times. The genes are TRBV7-2 and TRBJ2-2, with TRBD1 identical over 7 bases. This CDR3 has 14 residues. The V gene's germline CDR1 is SGHTA and CDR2 FQGNSA. J gave up 4 bases and V 6 bases, and 5 bases lay outside the gene matches. CDR3 DNA sequence: TGTGCCAGCAGGACAGGGATGGGCACCGGGGAGCTGTTTTTT. Protein product: CASRTGMGTGELFF.

V and J are TRBV12-3 or TRBV12-4 and TRBJ2-3; 7 nucleotides agree with TRBD1. The length of the CDR3 is 13 residues. The V segment lost 5 bases and the J segment 6 bases; nucleotides outside the gene matches: 5. The CDR3 nucleotides read TGTGCCAGCAGTCTGACAGGGAGTGATACGCAGTATTTT. Translating it yields CASSLTGSDTQYF.

This clone was seen a few times. V gene TRBV6-1 combines with J gene TRBJ2-2; D gene unclear. V was trimmed by 4 bases and J by 5 bases, leaving 17 bases between them. The CDR3 runs to 16 residues. Germline assignment: CDR1 MNHNS and CDR2 SASEGT. CDR3 protein: CASSAPVRRWTGELFF. The DNA for the CDR3 is TGTGCCAGCAGTGCCCCGGTCCGAAGGTGGACCGGGGAGCTGTTTTTT.

The rearrangement links TRBV10-3 to TRBJ1-5, with 12 bases identical to TRBD1. The CDR3 loop spans 17 amino acids. Germline CDR1 is ENHRY and CDR2 is SYGVKD. Trimming at V came to 8 bases and at J to 2 bases, leaving 10 bases not matched to a gene. The CDR3 coding sequence is TGTGCCATCGGAGGGACAGGGGGCGCGACTGGCAATCAGCCCCAGCATTTT. It translates to CAIGGTGGATGNQPQHF.

J is TRBJ1-1 and V is TRBV28, with TRBD1 as a possible D gene (6 bases). This CDR3 comprises 12 residues. V lost 8 bases to trimming and J lost 7 bases, with 14 bases between them. Germline CDR1 is MDHEN and CDR2 is SYDVKM. CDR3 amino acids: CASSGQAVEAFF. The CDR3 DNA is TGTGCCAGCTCGGGACAAGCCGTTGAAGCTTTCTTT.

This clone was counted only a few times. This sequence joins TRBV2 and TRBJ2-1; TRBD2 matches at 7 bases. The CDR3 runs to 16 residues. Germline V lookup: CDR1 SNHLY, CDR2 FYNNEI. Germline trimming cut 2 bases from V and 8 bases from J; bases unmatched to any gene: 12. The CDR3, as DNA: TGTGCCAGCAGTGAACAAGGCGGGAGTGTGAGTTATGAGCAGTTCTTC. Its protein product is CASSEQGGSVSYEQFF.

V is TRBV6-5 and J is TRBJ1-6, with D unresolved. This CDR3 region has 15 residues. Trimming stripped 0 bases from V and 6 bases from J, with 9 bases between. CDR1 is MNHEY, CDR2 SVGAGI, per germline. The CDR3 sequence is CASSYSRPGNSPLHF. The CDR3, as DNA: TGTGCCAGCAGTTACTCGAGGCCCGGTAATTCACCCCTCCACTTT.

This clone was counted once. The J gene is TRBJ1-1, the V gene TRBV6-6; D is unclear. CDR1 is MNHNY and CDR2 is SVGAGI in the germline V gene (reference sequence). V dropped 2 bases and J dropped 11 bases, with 12 bases sitting between them. The CDR3 length is 12 residues. The CDR3 loop reads CASSYQGGDAFF. Written as DNA, the CDR3 is TGTGCCAGCAGTTACCAAGGCGGAGATGCTTTCTTT.

V is TRBV28 and J is TRBJ1-2; D remains ambiguous. The CDR3 covers 13 residues. Germline values: CDR1 MDHEN, CDR2 SYDVKM. V lost 7 bases and J lost 3, with 12 bases in between. CDR3 nucleotides: TGTGCCAGCACCTCCCAGAGACACTATGGCTACACCTTC. Protein: CASTSQRHYGYTF.

V is TRBV6-5 and J is TRBJ1-3; tentatively, D is TRBD1 (6 bases). Trimming left V 6 bases short and J 2 bases short, with 14 bases between. Germline CDR1 is MNHEY and CDR2 is SVGAGI. This CDR3 region has 15 residues. The CDR3 sequence: CASRQQGMAGNTIYF. CDR3 DNA: TGTGCCAGCAGACAACAGGGTATGGCTGGAAACACCATATATTTT.

The rearrangement links TRBV19 to TRBJ1-2; D ambiguous. The germline V gene has CDR1 LNHDA and CDR2 SQIVND (reference sequence). V was trimmed by 2 bases and J by 7 bases, leaving 14 bases between them. The length of the CDR3 is 14 residues. The CDR3 DNA reads TGTGCCAGTAGTATAAGGCCAGAGGCGGGTGGCTACACCTTC. Translating gives CASSIRPEAGGYTF.

The J gene is TRBJ1-2, the V gene TRBV15; D unclear. The CDR3 is made up of 14 amino acids. V lost 0 bases, J lost 4 bases, and 9 bases lay in between. CDR1 is LNHNV, CDR2 YYDKDF, per germline (reference sequence). The CDR3 reads CATSRDRLAYGYTF. Here the CDR3 DNA reads TGTGCCACCAGCAGAGATCGGTTGGCCTATGGCTACACCTTC. Variable domain in full (rest from reference TRBV15 and TRBJ1-2): DAMVIQNPRYQVTQFGKPVTLSCSQTLNHNVMYWYQQKSSQAPKLLFHYYDKDFNNEADTPDNFQSRRPNTSFCFLDIRSPGLGDTAMYLCATSRDRLAYGYTFGSGTRLTVV.

This chain uses TRBV3-1 (or the pseudogene TRBV3-2) with TRBJ2-1; possible D gene TRBD2, 5 bases. The CDR3 loop spans 16 amino acids. The germline V gene encodes CDR1 LGHDT and CDR2 YNNKEL (reference sequence). Deletions cut 5 bases from V and 4 bases from J, with 18 bases between. The CDR3 DNA is TGTGCCAGCAGCTCTCAGCGCGCTAGCTTGTACAATGAGCAGTTCTTC. Translating gives CASSSQRASLYNEQFF.

The rearrangement links TRBV21-1 to TRBJ1-1; the table's D call, TRBD1, was not checked against the DNA. TRBV21-1 is designated a pseudogene. This CDR3 has 19 amino acids. The CDR3 coding sequence is TGTGCCAGCAGCAAGCCAAAGATCGGACAGGGGGCGGACGACACTGAAGCTTTCTTT. It translates to CASSKPKIGQGADDTEAFF.

The chain employs TRBV6-5 and TRBJ1-1; D unresolved. CDR1 is MNHEY and CDR2 is SVGAGI in the germline V gene. V lost 0 bases and J 2 bases, leaving 7 bases between the germline ends. The CDR3 contains 14 residues. CDR3 residues: CASSYSRGNTEAFF. The CDR3 bases are TGTGCCAGCAGTTACTCGCGGGGAAACACTGAAGCTTTCTTT.

This clone was detected once. The chain has TRBV18 and TRBJ1-2; no definite D call. Germline V CDR1 and CDR2: KGHSH, LQKENI. Trimming cost V 2 bases and J 4 bases, with 8 bases left between them. This CDR3 is built from 13 residues. The chain's CDR3 is CASSPGEGYGYTF. The CDR3 region has the DNA TGTGCCAGCTCACCAGGGGAGGGCTATGGCTACACCTTC. The full variable domain, completed using reference TRBV18 and TRBJ1-2, is NAGVMQNPRHLVRRRGQEARLRCSPMKGHSHVYWYRQLPEEGLKFMVYLQKENIIDESGMPKERFSAEFPKEGPSILRIQQVVRGDSAAYFCASSPGEGYGYTFGSGTRLTVV.

This chain joins TRBV10-3 and TRBJ1-2; tentative D call: TRBD1 (5 bases). CDR3 size: 15 residues. Trimming pared 4 bases from V and 3 bases from J, leaving 15 bases between. CDR1 and CDR2 (germline): ENHRY, SYGVKD. The CDR3 loop is CAISGLGESDYGYTF. The CDR3 nucleotides read TGTGCCATCAGTGGCTTGGGGGAGTCGGACTATGGCTACACCTTC.

V and J are TRBV7-6 and TRBJ2-5, with D possibly TRBD1 on 5 matching bases. The CDR3 covers 15 residues. Trimming took 0 bases from V and 2 from J, leaving 10 bases between them. The germline V gene encodes CDR1 SGHVS and CDR2 FNYEAQ. Written as DNA, the CDR3 is TGTGCCAGCAGCTTAGCGCCGGCAGGGCAAGAGACCCAGTACTTC. Its translation is CASSLAPAGQETQYF.

This chain links TRBV3-1 (or the pseudogene TRBV3-2) with TRBJ2-3, with 7 bases matching TRBD1. CDR3 length: 14 residues. With 4 bases clipped from V and 4 bases from J, the junction kept 5 bases outside the gene matches. CDR1 is LGHDT and CDR2 is YNNKEL in the germline V gene (reference sequence). The CDR3 DNA reads TGTGCCAGCAGCCCAGGGGGACGCCCAGATACGCAGTATTTT. It encodes CASSPGGRPDTQYF.

The V gene is TRBV28, the J gene TRBJ2-1; 8 bases line up with TRBD2. The V gene's germline CDR1 is MDHEN and CDR2 SYDVKM. J was trimmed by 5 bases and V by 2 bases; bases with no gene match: 8. CDR3 size: 16 residues. This CDR3 is CASSLLGLADNNEQFF. The DNA for the CDR3 is TGTGCCAGCAGTTTACTTGGACTAGCCGATAACAATGAGCAGTTCTTC.

The chain recombines TRBV30 with TRBJ2-7; 13 nucleotides match TRBD2. CDR1 and CDR2 (germline): GTSNPN, SVGIG (reference sequence). J gave up 4 bases and V 0 bases, and 3 bases lay outside the gene matches. CDR3 size: 15 residues. CDR3 region: CAWSVLAGGPYEQYF. CDR3 DNA: TGTGCCTGGAGTGTACTAGCGGGAGGGCCATACGAGCAGTACTTC.